This T cell receptor (beta chain) was sequenced for a study of shared clonotypes between healthy human individuals. Study context: Per-donor plates numbered three CD4 naive, three CD4 memory, two CD8 naive and one CD8 memory. Study observations and caveats: Measured sharing among donors was expected to vary with sequencing depth.

The CDR3 covers 15 residues. Germline lookup yields CDR1 LGHNA and CDR2 YSLEER. J lost 4 bases, V lost 3 bases, and 8 bases had no gene match. Turning to this clone: No antigen is known for it.

Sequencing used immunoSEQ multiplex PCR; TCRdb keeps in-frame clones, though not all of them. Of about 1.5 million clones detected, around 97% appear once; the ten largest clones hold about 1%. The sequence was obtained from a man aged 25-40 years in good health. V gene TRBV4-3 combines with J gene TRBJ2-7; 8 bases map to TRBD2. The sample consisted of naive CD4+ T cells sorted from blood. This sample's subset: CD45RA+ positively selected. The CDR3 reads CASSHGTRTAYEQYF. The CDR3 DNA is TGCGCCAGCAGCCATGGGACTAGGACTGCGTACGAGCAGTACTTC.